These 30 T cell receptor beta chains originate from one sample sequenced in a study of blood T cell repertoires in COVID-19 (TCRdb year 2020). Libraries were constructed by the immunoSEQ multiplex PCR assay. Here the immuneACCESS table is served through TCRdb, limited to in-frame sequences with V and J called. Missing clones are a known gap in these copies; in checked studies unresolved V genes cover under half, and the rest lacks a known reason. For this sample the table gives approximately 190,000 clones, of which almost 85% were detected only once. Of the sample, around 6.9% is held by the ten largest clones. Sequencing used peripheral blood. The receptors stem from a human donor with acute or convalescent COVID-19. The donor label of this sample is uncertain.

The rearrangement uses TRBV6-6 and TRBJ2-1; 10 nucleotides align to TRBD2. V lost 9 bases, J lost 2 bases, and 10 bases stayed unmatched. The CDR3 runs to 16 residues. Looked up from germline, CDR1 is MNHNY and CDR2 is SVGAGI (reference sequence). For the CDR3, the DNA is TGTGCCAGTTCCGGCCCGGGACTAGCGACCTACAATGAGCAGTTCTTC. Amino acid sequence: CASSGPGLATYNEQFF.

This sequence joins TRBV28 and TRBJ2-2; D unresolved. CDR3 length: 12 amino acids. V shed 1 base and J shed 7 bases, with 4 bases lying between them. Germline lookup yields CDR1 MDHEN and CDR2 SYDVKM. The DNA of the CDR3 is TGTGCCAGCAGTTTATCAATCGGGGAGCTGTTTTTT. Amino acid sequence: CASSLSIGELFF.

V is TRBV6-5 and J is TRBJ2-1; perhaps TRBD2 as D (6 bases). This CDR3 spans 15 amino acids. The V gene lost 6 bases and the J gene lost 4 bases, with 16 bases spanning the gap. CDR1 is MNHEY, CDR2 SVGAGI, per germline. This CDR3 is CASSRAGGPYNEQFF. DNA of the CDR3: TGTGCCAGCAGCCGAGCGGGCGGACCATACAATGAGCAGTTCTTC.

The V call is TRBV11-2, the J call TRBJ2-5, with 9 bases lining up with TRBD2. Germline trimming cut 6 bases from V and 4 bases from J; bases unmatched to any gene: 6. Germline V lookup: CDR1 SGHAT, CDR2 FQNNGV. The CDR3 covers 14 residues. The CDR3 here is CASRFSGRGETQYF. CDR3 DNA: TGTGCCAGCAGATTTAGCGGGAGAGGAGAGACCCAGTACTTC.

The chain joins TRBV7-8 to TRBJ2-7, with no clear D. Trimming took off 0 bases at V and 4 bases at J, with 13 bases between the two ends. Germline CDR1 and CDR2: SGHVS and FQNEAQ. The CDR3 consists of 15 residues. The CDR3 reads CASSLADGAPYEQYF. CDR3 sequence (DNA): TGTGCCAGCAGCTTAGCGGATGGAGCACCTTACGAGCAGTACTTC.

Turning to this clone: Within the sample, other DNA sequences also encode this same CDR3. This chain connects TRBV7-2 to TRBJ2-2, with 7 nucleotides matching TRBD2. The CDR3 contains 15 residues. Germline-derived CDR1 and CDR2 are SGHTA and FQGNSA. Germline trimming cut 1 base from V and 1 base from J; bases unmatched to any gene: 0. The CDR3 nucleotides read TGTGCCAGCAGCTTAGTAGCGGGGAACACCGGGGAGCTGTTTTTT. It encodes CASSLVAGNTGELFF.

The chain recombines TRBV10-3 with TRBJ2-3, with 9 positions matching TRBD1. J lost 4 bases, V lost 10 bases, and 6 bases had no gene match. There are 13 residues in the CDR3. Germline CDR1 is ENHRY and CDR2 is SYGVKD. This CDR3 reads CATGTGRADTQYF. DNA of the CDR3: TGTGCCACCGGGACAGGGAGGGCAGATACGCAGTATTTT.

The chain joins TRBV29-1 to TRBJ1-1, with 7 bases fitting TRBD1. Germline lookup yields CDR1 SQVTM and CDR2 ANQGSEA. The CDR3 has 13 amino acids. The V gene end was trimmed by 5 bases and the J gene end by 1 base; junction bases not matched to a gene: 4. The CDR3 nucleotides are TGCAGCGTTACGAGACAGGGGAACACTGAAGCTTTCTTT. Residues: CSVTRQGNTEAFF.

DNA for the CDR3: TGTGCCAGAAGCTCGGGAATCCAGGGGGGATATGGCTACACCTTC. It yields the protein CARSSGIQGGYGYTF. This rearrangement joins TRBV5-3 to TRBJ1-2; 7 positions match TRBD1. Being an ORF, TRBV5-3 has a function that is uncertain. This CDR3 comprises 15 residues. The ends lost 3 bases at V and 5 bases at J; junction bases unmatched: 10.

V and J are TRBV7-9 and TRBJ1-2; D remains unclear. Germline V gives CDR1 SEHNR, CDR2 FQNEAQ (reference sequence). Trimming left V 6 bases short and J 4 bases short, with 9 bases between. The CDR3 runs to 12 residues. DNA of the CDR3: TGTGCCAGCAGTTTGTCAGGCTATGGCTACACCTTC. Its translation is CASSLSGYGYTF.

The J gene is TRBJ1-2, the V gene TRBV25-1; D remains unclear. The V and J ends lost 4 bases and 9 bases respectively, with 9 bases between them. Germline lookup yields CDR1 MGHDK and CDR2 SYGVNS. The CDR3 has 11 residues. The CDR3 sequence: CASSALTSYTF. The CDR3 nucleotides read TGTGCCAGCAGTGCCCTAACGAGCTACACCTTC.

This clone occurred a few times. The CDR3: CASSQEASGSGTEQYF. The CDR3 DNA reads TGCGCCAGCAGCCAAGAAGCTAGCGGGAGCGGAACCGAGCAGTACTTC. The chain combines TRBV4-1 with TRBJ2-7; 10 bases match TRBD2. Germline V gene sequence: CDR1 MGHRA, CDR2 YSYEKL. With 0 bases clipped from V and 6 bases from J, the junction kept 8 bases outside the gene matches. CDR3 size: 16 residues.

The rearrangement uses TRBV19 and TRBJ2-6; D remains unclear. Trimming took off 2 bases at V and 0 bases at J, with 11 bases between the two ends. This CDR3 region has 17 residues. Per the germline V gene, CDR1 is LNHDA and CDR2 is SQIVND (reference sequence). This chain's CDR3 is CASSIQAISSGANVLTF. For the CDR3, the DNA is TGTGCCAGTAGTATACAGGCCATAAGCTCTGGGGCCAACGTCCTGACTTTC. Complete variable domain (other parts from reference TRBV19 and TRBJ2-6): DGGITQSPKYLFRKEGQNVTLSCEQNLNHDAMYWYRQDPGQGLRLIYYSQIVNDFQKGDIAEGYSVSREKKESFPLTVTSAQKNPTAFYLCASSIQAISSGANVLTFGAGSRLTVL.

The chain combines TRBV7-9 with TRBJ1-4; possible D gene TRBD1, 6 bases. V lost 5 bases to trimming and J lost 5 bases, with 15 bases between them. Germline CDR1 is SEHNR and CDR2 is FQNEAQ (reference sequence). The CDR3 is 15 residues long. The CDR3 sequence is CASSRTGTKNEKLFF. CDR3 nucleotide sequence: TGTGCCAGCAGCCGAACCGGGACAAAGAATGAAAAACTGTTTTTT.

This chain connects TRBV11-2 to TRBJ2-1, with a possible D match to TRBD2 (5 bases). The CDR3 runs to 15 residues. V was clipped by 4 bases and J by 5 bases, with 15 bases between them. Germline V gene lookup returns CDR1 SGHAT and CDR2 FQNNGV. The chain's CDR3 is CASSSPGVGNNEQFF. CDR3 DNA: TGTGCCAGCAGCTCCCCCGGGGTGGGCAACAATGAGCAGTTCTTC.

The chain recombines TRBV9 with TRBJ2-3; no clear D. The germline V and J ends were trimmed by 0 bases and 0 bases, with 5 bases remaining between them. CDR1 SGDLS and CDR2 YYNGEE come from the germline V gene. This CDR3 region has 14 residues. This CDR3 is CASSVVPSTDTQYF. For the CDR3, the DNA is TGTGCCAGCAGCGTAGTCCCTAGCACAGATACGCAGTATTTT.

In nucleotides, the CDR3 is TGTGCCAGCAGCCCAGGGGTCCTTACCGGCTACACCTTC. This gives the protein CASSPGVLTGYTF. The chain uses TRBV7-2 and TRBJ1-2; D is perhaps TRBD1 (6 bases). V lost 5 bases to trimming and J lost 8 bases, with 15 bases between them. This CDR3 has 13 amino acids. Germline V CDR1 and CDR2: SGHTA, FQGNSA.

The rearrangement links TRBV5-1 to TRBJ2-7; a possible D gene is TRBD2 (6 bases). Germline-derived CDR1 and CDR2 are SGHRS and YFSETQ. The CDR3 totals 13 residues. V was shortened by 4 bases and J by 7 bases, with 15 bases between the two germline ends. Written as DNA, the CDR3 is TGCGCCAGCAGCCTTACTAGCCCCGGGGAGCAGTACTTC. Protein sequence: CASSLTSPGEQYF.

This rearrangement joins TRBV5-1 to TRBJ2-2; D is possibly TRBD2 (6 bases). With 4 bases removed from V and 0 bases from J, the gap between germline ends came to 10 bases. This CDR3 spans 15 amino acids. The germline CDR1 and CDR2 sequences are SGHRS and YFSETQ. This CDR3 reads CASSPGTSNTGELFF. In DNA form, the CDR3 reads TGCGCCAGCAGCCCGGGGACTTCGAACACCGGGGAGCTGTTTTTT.

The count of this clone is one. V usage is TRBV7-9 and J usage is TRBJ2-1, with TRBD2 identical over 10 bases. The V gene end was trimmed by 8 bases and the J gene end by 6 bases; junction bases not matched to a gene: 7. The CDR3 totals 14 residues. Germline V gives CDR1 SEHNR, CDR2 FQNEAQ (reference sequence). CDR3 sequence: CASHLAGVSNEQFF. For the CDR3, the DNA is TGTGCCAGCCACCTAGCGGGAGTTTCCAATGAGCAGTTCTTC.

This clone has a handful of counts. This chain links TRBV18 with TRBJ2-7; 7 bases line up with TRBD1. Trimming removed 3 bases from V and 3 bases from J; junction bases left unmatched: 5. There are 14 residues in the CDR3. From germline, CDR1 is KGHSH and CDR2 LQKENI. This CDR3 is CASSPDRARYEQYF. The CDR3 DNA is TGTGCCAGCTCACCTGACAGGGCGCGCTACGAGCAGTACTTC.

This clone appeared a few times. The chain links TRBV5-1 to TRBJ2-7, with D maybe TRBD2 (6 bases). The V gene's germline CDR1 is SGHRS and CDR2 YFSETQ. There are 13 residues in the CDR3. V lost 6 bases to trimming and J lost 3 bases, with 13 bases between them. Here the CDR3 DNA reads TGCGCCAGCATGGCGGGGCAGAACTACGAGCAGTACTTC. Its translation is CASMAGQNYEQYF.

CDR3 bases: TGTGCCAGCAGCTACGTTGGGACTAGCGTTAACACCGGGGAGCTGTTTTTT. Its protein product is CASSYVGTSVNTGELFF. The chain recombines TRBV7-6 with TRBJ2-2; 10 bases are a match to TRBD2. The CDR3 consists of 17 residues. V was pared by 4 bases and J by 2 bases, with 7 bases of the junction left unmatched. Germline lookup yields CDR1 SGHVS and CDR2 FNYEAQ.

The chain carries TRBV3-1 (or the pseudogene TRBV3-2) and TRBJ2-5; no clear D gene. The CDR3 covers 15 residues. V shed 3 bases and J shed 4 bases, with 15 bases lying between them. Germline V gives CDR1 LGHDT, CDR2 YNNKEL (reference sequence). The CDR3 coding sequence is TGTGCCAGCAGCCACGGGTCGGGTAAGGTAGAGACCCAGTACTTC. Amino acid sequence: CASSHGSGKVETQYF.

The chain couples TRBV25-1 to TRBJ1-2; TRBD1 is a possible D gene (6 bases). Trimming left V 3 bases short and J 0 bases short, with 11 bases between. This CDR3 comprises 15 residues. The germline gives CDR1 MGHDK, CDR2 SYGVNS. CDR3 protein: CASSDSGAANYGYTF. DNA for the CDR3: TGTGCCAGCAGTGACTCAGGGGCGGCTAACTATGGCTACACCTTC.

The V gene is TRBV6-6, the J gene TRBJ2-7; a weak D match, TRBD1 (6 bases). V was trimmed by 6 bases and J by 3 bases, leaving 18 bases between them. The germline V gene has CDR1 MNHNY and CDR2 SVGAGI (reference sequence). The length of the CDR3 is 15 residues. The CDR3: CASSKDSRDIYEQYF. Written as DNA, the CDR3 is TGTGCCAGCAGCAAAGACTCTCGGGACATCTACGAGCAGTACTTC.

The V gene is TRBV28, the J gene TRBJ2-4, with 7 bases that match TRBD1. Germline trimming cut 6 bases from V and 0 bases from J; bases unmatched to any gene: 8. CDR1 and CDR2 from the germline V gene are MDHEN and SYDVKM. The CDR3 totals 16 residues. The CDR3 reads CASSLRQGLAKNIQYF. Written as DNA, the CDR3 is TGTGCCAGCAGCCTGAGACAGGGATTAGCCAAAAACATTCAGTACTTC.

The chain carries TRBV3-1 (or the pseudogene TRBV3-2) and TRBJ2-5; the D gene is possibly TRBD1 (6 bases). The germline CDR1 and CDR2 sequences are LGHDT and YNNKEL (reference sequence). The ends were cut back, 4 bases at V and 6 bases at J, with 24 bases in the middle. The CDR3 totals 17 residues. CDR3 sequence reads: CASSPRSGVRSEKTQYF. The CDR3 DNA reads TGTGCCAGCAGCCCCCGGTCAGGGGTCCGGAGTGAAAAGACCCAGTACTTC.

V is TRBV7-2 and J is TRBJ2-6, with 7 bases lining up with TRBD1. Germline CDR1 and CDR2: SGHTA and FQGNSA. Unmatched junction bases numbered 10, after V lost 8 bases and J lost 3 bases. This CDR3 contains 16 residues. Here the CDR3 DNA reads TGTGCCAGCTCCCTTAACAGGGGAGATGGGGCCAACGTCCTGACTTTC. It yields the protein CASSLNRGDGANVLTF. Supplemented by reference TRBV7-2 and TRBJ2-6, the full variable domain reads GAGVSQSPSNKVTEKGKDVELRCDPISGHTALYWYRQSLGQGLEFLIYFQGNSAPDKSGLPSDRFSAERTGGSVSTLTIQRTQQEDSAVYLCASSLNRGDGANVLTFGAGSRLTVL.

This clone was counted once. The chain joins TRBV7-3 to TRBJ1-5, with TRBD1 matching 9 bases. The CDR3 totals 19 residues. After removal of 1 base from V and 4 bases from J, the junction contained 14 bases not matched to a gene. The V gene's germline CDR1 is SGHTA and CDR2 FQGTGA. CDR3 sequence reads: CASSLKYRTGTGMNQPQHF. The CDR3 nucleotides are TGTGCCAGCAGCTTAAAGTATAGGACCGGGACAGGGATGAATCAGCCCCAGCATTTT.